This entry describes one TCR beta chain. Naive CD8 cells comprised CD45RO-negative, CCR7-positively selected cells, excluding terminally differentiated effector memory CD45RA+ cells. In the source study's methods: ImmunoSEQ only sent back junction sequences with no quality scores, so filtering was done differently. The data were produced by immunoSEQ multiplex PCR, yet TCRdb's version contains in-frame clones alone and is incomplete. V and J calls and clone size come straight from that table; D and trimming were deduced from the DNA. The data show around 2,000,000 clones, with about 95% seen just once and 0.85% to 1.2% held by the top ten. These data come from a study of shared clonotypes between healthy human individuals. Study summary: Researchers assigned three CD4 naive, three CD4 memory, two CD8 naive and one CD8 memory plate to each donor.

Germline V gene lookup returns CDR1 SGHDT and CDR2 YYEEEE. With 4 bases removed from V and 10 bases from J, the gap between germline ends came to 15 bases. The CDR3 is 13 amino acids. This clonotype originated in a man younger than 35 in good health. The sequenced sample was naive CD8+ T cells sorted from blood. This rearrangement joins TRBV5-6 to TRBJ2-1; D is tentatively TRBD1 or TRBD2 (5 bases each). CDR3 residues: CASSPGPQDEQFF. In nucleotides, the CDR3 is TGTGCCAGCAGCCCGGGACCGCAGGACGAGCAGTTCTTC. The full variable domain, its missing parts supplied by reference TRBV5-6 and TRBJ2-1, is DAGVTQSPTHLIKTRGQQVTLRCSPKSGHDTVSWYQQALGQGPQFIFQYYEEEERQRGNFPDRFSGHQFPNYSSELNVNALLLGDSALYLCASSPGPQDEQFFGPGTRLTVL.